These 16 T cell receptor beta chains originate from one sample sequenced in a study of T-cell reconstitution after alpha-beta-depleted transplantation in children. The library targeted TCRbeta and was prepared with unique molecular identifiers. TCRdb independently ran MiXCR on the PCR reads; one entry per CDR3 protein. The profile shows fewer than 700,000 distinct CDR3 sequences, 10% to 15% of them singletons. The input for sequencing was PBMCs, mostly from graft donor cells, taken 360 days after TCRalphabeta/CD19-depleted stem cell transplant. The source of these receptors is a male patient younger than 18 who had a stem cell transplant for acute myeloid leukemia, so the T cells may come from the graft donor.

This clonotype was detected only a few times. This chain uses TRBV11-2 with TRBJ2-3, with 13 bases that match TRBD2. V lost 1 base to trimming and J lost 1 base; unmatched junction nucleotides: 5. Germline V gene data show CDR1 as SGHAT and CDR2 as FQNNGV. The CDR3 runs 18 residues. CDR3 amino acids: CASSLVGLAGYGTDTQYF. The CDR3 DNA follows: TGTGCCAGCAGCTTAGTGGGACTAGCGGGGTACGGCACAGATACGCAGTATTTT.

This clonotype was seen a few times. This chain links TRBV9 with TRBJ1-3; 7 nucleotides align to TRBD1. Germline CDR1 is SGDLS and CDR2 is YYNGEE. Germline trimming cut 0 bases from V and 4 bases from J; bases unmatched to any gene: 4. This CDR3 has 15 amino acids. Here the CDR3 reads CASSVGTGRGNTIYF. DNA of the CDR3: TGTGCCAGCAGCGTAGGGACAGGAAGAGGAAACACCATATATTTT.

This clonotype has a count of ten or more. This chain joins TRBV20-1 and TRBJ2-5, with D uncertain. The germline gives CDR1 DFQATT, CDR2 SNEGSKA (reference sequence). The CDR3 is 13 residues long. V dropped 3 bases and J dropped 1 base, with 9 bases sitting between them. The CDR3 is CSARRQIQETQYF. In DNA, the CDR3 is TGCAGTGCTAGGAGGCAGATCCAAGAGACCCAGTACTTC.

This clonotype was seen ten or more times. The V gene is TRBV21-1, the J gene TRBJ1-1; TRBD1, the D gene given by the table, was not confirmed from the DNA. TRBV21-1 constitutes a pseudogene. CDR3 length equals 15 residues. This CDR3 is CASSKARGWDTEAFF. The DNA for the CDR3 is TGTGCCAGCAGCAAAGCGAGGGGGTGGGACACTGAAGCTTTCTTT.

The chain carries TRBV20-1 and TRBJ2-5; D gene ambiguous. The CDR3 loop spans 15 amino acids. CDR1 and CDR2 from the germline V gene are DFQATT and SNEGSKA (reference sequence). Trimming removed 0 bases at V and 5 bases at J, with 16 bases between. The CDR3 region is CSARDRTSRRETQYF. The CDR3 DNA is TGCAGTGCTAGAGATCGGACCTCACGGCGGGAGACCCAGTACTTC.

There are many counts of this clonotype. The CDR3 loop reads CASSIDQAGEWTGELFF. The CDR3 DNA is TGTGCCAGTAGTATAGATCAAGCGGGAGAATGGACCGGGGAGCTGTTTTTT. The chain employs TRBV19 and TRBJ2-2; 8 bases line up with TRBD2. This CDR3 has 17 amino acids. V dropped 0 bases and J dropped 5; count of bases not matched to a gene: 8. CDR1 and CDR2 (germline): LNHDA, SQIVND (reference sequence).

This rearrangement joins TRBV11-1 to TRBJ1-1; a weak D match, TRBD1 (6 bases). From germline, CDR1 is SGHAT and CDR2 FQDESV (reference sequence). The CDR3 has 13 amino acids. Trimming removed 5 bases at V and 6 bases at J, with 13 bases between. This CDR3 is CASSIQGNAEAFF. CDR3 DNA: TGTGCCAGCAGCATACAGGGAAACGCTGAAGCTTTCTTT.

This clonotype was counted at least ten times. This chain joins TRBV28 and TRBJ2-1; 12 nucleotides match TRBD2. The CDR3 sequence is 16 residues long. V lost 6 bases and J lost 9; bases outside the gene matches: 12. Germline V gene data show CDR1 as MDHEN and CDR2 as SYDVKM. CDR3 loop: CASSPTSGRQEGEQFF. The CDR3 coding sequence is TGTGCCAGCAGCCCAACTAGCGGGAGGCAGGAGGGTGAGCAGTTCTTC.

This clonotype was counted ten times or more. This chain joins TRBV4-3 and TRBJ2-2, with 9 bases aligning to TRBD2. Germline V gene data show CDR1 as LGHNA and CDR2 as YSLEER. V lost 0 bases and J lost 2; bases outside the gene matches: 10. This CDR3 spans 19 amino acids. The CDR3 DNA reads TGCGCCAGCAGCCAAGATAGCCCTAGCGGGACTTCTAACACCGGGGAGCTGTTTTTT. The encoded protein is CASSQDSPSGTSNTGELFF.

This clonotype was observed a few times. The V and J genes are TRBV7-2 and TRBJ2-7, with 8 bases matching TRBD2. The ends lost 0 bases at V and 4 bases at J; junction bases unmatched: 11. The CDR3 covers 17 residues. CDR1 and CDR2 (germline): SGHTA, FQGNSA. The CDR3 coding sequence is TGTGCCAGCAGCTTAGCGAGCCCCAGCGGGAGCTCGTACGAGCAGTACTTC. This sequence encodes CASSLASPSGSSYEQYF.

The CDR3 region is CASSSSLAFSYEQYF. The CDR3, as DNA: TGTGCCAGCAGCTCCTCACTAGCGTTCTCTTACGAGCAGTACTTC. This chain uses TRBV7-2 with TRBJ2-7; 7 bases line up with TRBD2. CDR1 and CDR2 (germline): SGHTA, FQGNSA. There are 15 residues in the CDR3. Trimming removed 4 bases from V and 4 bases from J; junction bases left unmatched: 10.

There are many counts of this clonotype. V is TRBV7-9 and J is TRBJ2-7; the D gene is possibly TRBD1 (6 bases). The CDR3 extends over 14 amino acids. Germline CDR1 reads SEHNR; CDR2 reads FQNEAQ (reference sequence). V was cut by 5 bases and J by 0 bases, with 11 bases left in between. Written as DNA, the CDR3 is TGTGCCAGCAGCCCACAGGGATCCTCCTACGAGCAGTACTTC. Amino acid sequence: CASSPQGSSYEQYF.

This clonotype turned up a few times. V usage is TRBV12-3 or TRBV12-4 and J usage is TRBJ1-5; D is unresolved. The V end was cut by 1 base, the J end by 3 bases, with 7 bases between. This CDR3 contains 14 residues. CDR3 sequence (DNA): TGTGCCAGCAGTTTAGTAGGGCACAATCAGCCCCAGCATTTT. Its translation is CASSLVGHNQPQHF.

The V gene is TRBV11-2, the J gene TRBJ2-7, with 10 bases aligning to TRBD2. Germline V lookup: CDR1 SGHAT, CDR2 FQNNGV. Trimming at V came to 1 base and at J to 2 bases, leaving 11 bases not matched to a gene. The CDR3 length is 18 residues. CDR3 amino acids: CASSLVLSSGSLTYEQYF. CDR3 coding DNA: TGTGCCAGCAGCTTAGTCTTGTCTAGCGGGAGCCTTACCTACGAGCAGTACTTC.

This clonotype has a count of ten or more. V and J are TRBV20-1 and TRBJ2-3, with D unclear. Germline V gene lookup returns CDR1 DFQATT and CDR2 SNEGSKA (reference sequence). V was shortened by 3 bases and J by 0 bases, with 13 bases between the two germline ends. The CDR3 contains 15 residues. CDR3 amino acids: CSASPLGSSTDTQYF. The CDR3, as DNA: TGCAGTGCTAGCCCGCTAGGCTCCAGCACAGATACGCAGTATTTT.

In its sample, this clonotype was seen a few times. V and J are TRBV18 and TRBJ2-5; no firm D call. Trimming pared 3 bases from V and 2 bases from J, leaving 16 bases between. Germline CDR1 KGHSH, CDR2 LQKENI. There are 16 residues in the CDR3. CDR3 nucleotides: TGTGCCAGCTCACCGTTAGGTACCTCCCTACAAGAGACCCAGTACTTC. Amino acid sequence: CASSPLGTSLQETQYF.